This passage covers 20 T cell receptor beta chains from one sample sequenced in a study of T cells in Graves' hyperthyroidism and ophthalmopathy (dated by TCRdb to between 2018 and 2020). Library method: multiplex PCR. Sequencing took place on an Illumina HiSeq 2000. Amplification of TCR beta CDR3 regions was carried out from RNA transcripts. The TCR CDR3 was subjected to a first round of RT-PCR using the HTBI primer set and the Qiagen OneStep RT-PCR kit. TCRdb reran the public reads through fastp at Q25 and MiXCR, keeping productive beta chains. Entries are consolidated by CDR3 protein sequence, retaining the most common genes and DNA. This sample holds some 740,000 distinct CDR3 sequences; around 13% were observed only once. The ten largest account for roughly 10% of the sample. Sequenced input: blood. These receptors all come from a woman aged 18-35 years with Graves' hyperthyroidism.

A few counts support this clonotype. The chain links TRBV27 to TRBJ2-4, with D perhaps TRBD2 (6 bases). V lost 8 bases and J lost 5, with 13 bases in between. Per the germline V gene, CDR1 is MNHEY and CDR2 is SMNVEV (reference sequence). This CDR3 spans 13 amino acids. The CDR3 loop reads CASSAGRQNIQYF. CDR3 bases: TGTGCCAGCTCCGCAGGGAGGCAAAACATTCAGTACTTC.

The sample holds many counts of this clonotype. This sequence joins TRBV20-1 and TRBJ2-1; D is uncertain. CDR3 length: 14 amino acids. In germline, CDR1 is DFQATT, CDR2 SNEGSKA (reference sequence). V was cut by 3 bases and J by 4 bases, with 13 bases left in between. Here the CDR3 reads CSARTRDHYNEQFF. DNA of the CDR3: TGCAGTGCTAGGACTCGAGACCATTACAATGAGCAGTTCTTC.

The chain links TRBV20-1 to TRBJ2-1; no firm D call. The germline V gene encodes CDR1 DFQATT and CDR2 SNEGSKA (reference sequence). The germline V and J ends were trimmed by 7 bases and 1 base, with 8 bases remaining between them. The CDR3 length is 12 residues. The CDR3 spells CSVKVSYNEQFF. In DNA form, the CDR3 reads TGCAGTGTGAAGGTTTCCTACAATGAGCAGTTCTTC.

This clonotype appeared a few times. The J gene is TRBJ2-1, the V gene TRBV28; 7 bases map to TRBD2. The CDR3 spans 16 residues. Germline CDR1 MDHEN, CDR2 SYDVKM. J was trimmed by 3 bases and V by 4 bases; bases with no gene match: 9. CDR3 region: CASSSFIGRIYNEQFF. The CDR3 DNA follows: TGTGCCAGCAGTTCCTTTATCGGGAGGATCTACAATGAGCAGTTCTTC. The whole variable domain, filled in from reference TRBV28 and TRBJ2-1, reads DVKVTQSSRYLVKRTGEKVFLECVQDMDHENMFWYRQDPGLGLRLIYFSYDVKMKEKGDIPEGYSVSREKKERFSLILESASTNQTSMYLCASSSFIGRIYNEQFFGPGTRLTVL.

This clonotype came up a few times. This may be a read error, as it is one base from a much larger clone. The rearrangement links TRBV28 to TRBJ2-5; no definite D call. The CDR3 extends over 13 amino acids. CDR1 is MDHEN, CDR2 SYDVKM, per germline. Trimming pared 11 bases from V and 2 bases from J, leaving 15 bases between. DNA of the CDR3: TGTGCCGGCAACCCCGAGTCTCAAGAGACCCAGTACTTC. Amino acids: CAGNPESQETQYF. Full variable domain (missing parts from reference TRBV28 and TRBJ2-5): DVKVTQSSRYLVKRTGEKVFLECVQDMDHENMFWYRQDPGLGLRLIYFSYDVKMKEKGDIPEGYSVSREKKERFSLILESASTNQTSMYLCAGNPESQETQYFGPGTRLLVL.

This clonotype was recorded at least ten times. The chain employs TRBV29-1 and TRBJ1-1; D call uncertain. Germline CDR1 and CDR2: SQVTM and ANQGSEA. The CDR3 loop spans 13 amino acids. V lost 0 bases and J lost 6, with 11 bases in between. The CDR3 DNA sequence: TGCAGCGTTGAAGATTTGAGTGGGGCTGAAGCTTTCTTT. This gives the protein CSVEDLSGAEAFF.

Many counts were recorded for this clonotype. This chain uses TRBV30 with TRBJ2-7; perhaps TRBD1 as D (5 bases). The germline V gene has CDR1 GTSNPN and CDR2 SVGIG (reference sequence). This CDR3 has 13 residues. V lost 5 bases, J lost 0 bases, and 11 bases lay in between. CDR3 sequence (DNA): TGTGCCTGGGACAGTGGGGCCTCCTACGAGCAGTACTTC. As protein: CAWDSGASYEQYF.

This clonotype has at least ten counts. This rearrangement joins TRBV28 to TRBJ2-7, with no clear D. The ends were cut back, 4 bases at V and 2 bases at J, with 15 bases in the middle. This CDR3 contains 15 residues. The germline V gene has CDR1 MDHEN and CDR2 SYDVKM. The CDR3 nucleotides are TGTGCCAGCAGTTCAAACTCAGACAAGCCCTACGAGCAGTACTTC. Translated, it gives CASSSNSDKPYEQYF.

V gene TRBV4-3 combines with J gene TRBJ2-7, with D uncertain. V was pared by 1 base and J by 5 bases, with 15 bases between. The germline V gene has CDR1 LGHNA and CDR2 YSLEER. The CDR3 is 15 amino acids. CDR3 DNA: TGCGCCAGCAGCCAAGTTGGGCAGAGATGGGACGAGCAGTACTTC. Translating it yields CASSQVGQRWDEQYF.

This clonotype occurred a few times. This chain links TRBV7-9 with TRBJ2-2; a weak D match, TRBD2 (5 bases). V lost 11 bases and J lost 0, with 13 bases in between. In germline, CDR1 is SEHNR, CDR2 FQNEAQ (reference sequence). The CDR3 loop spans 14 amino acids. In DNA form, the CDR3 reads TGTGCCTGCCTTAGGCGGGCGAACACCGGGGAGCTGTTTTTT. Protein product: CACLRRANTGELFF.

This clonotype was counted between two and nine times. One junction end does not reproduce the germline sequence, and a read error may be involved. The chain links TRBV11-3 to TRBJ2-1; the match to TRBD1 covers 9 bases. The CDR3 extends over 18 amino acids. Looked up from germline, CDR1 is SGHNT and CDR2 is YENEEA. The CDR3 nucleotides read TGTGTCAGCAGCCCAGGAGGGCGGGACAGGGAAACTTTTAATGAGCAGTTCTTC. Its translation: CVSSPGGRDRETFNEQFF.

This clonotype was detected ten times or more. The V and J genes are TRBV7-2 and TRBJ1-6; D is ambiguous. V dropped 2 bases and J dropped 6 bases, with 17 bases sitting between them. The germline V gene has CDR1 SGHTA and CDR2 FQGNSA. The CDR3 is 17 amino acids. The CDR3 DNA is TGTGCCAGCAGCTTAATCTTCGGGTCCCTGGGTAATTCACCCCTCCACTTT. It translates to CASSLIFGSLGNSPLHF.

At least ten counts were recorded for this clonotype. V usage is TRBV10-3 and J usage is TRBJ2-7; TRBD2 agrees at 8 bases. Trimming at V came to 2 bases and at J to 5 bases, leaving 8 bases not matched to a gene. The CDR3 has 15 amino acids. CDR1 and CDR2 from the germline V gene are ENHRY and SYGVKD. DNA for the CDR3: TGTGCCATCAGTGAGACAGGGACTAGTAGTCACGAGCAGTACTTC. It encodes CAISETGTSSHEQYF.

In this sample, this clonotype turned up a few times. The chain has TRBV12-3 or TRBV12-4 and TRBJ1-5, with a possible D match to TRBD1 (5 bases). Trimming removed 4 bases from V and 5 bases from J, with 21 bases in between. This CDR3 is 17 amino acids long. CDR3 region: CASSSPWGEVSDQPQHF. CDR3 nucleotides: TGTGCCAGCAGTTCGCCCTGGGGGGAGGTCAGCGATCAGCCCCAGCATTTT.

This clonotype was seen just once. The V gene is TRBV20-1, the J gene TRBJ2-5; D unclear. CDR1 and CDR2 from the germline V gene are DFQATT and SNEGSKA (reference sequence). Between the trimmed V and J ends, which lost 7 bases and 2 bases, there was a span of 11 bases. This CDR3 contains 12 residues. The CDR3 sequence: CSGTGGQETQYF. The CDR3 nucleotides read TGCAGTGGGACGGGCGGACAAGAGACCCAGTACTTC.

This clonotype was recorded many times. This chain joins TRBV7-3 and TRBJ2-7, with 13 bases lining up with TRBD2. Germline values: CDR1 SGHTA, CDR2 FQGTGA. The CDR3 spans 15 residues. V dropped 3 bases and J dropped 7; count of bases not matched to a gene: 6. The CDR3 DNA sequence: TGTGCCAGCAGCTTCCACGGACTAGCGGGAGAGGAGCAGTACTTC. This translates into CASSFHGLAGEEQYF.

This chain's CDR3 is CSARDRGKNQPQHF. In nucleotides, the CDR3 is TGCAGTGCTAGAGATAGAGGGAAAAATCAGCCCCAGCATTTT. This chain joins TRBV20-1 and TRBJ1-5; D remains unclear. Germline CDR1 is DFQATT and CDR2 is SNEGSKA (reference sequence). The CDR3 spans 14 residues. V was shortened by 0 bases and J by 4 bases, with 10 bases between the two germline ends.

The chain is built from TRBV25-1 and TRBJ2-2; 7 positions agree with TRBD2. This CDR3 contains 11 residues. Germline V gives CDR1 MGHDK, CDR2 SYGVNS. Losses at the gene ends were 10 bases for V and 4 bases for J; bases not matched to a gene: 0. In DNA form, the CDR3 reads TGTGCCACGGGGGGCACCGGGGAGCTGTTTTTT. It codes for CATGGTGELFF.

The gene calls are TRBV6-1 and TRBJ2-5, with 11 nucleotides matching TRBD2. Germline trimming cut 5 bases from V and 5 bases from J; bases unmatched to any gene: 10. This CDR3 has 16 residues. Germline V gene data show CDR1 as MNHNS and CDR2 as SASEGT. CDR3 protein: CASSPGLAGSLETQYF. CDR3 DNA sequence: TGTGCCAGCAGTCCCGGACTAGCGGGTTCTCTGGAGACCCAGTACTTC.

At least ten counts were recorded for this clonotype. This rearrangement joins TRBV20-1 to TRBJ2-7; perhaps TRBD2 as D (5 bases). V was trimmed by 3 bases and J by 2 bases, leaving 11 bases between them. The CDR3 has 13 amino acids. CDR1 and CDR2 from the germline V gene are DFQATT and SNEGSKA (reference sequence). The CDR3, as DNA: TGCAGTGCTAGTGGTCGGGGTCCCTACGAGCAGTACTTC. Its protein product is CSASGRGPYEQYF.